The T cell receptor (beta chain) under discussion was sequenced for a study of regulatory T cells in long-lasting Graves disease. Time point indicated: newly diagnosed GD, antithyroid drugs for less than 3 months. Making the TCR library involved RNA that had been extracted from PBMCs. V was trimmed by 2 bases and J by 2 bases, leaving 15 bases between them. The V gene's germline CDR1 is MGHDK and CDR2 SYGVNS. CDR3 size: 16 residues. Both iRepertoire HTBI primers and Arm-PCR of CDR3 regions were used to build the TCR beta libraries. TCRdb called the multiplex PCR reads again in MiXCR, with one record for every CDR3 protein. The table includes 500,000 or so distinct CDR3 sequences, about a sixth detected once. This clonotype was seen a handful of times. Separately, the same data were catalogued under a study of T cells in Graves' hyperthyroidism and ophthalmopathy. Per that study: A model of 13 V-J features distinguished ophthalmopathy from stable hyperthyroidism.

The chain combines TRBV25-1 with TRBJ2-5; D possibly uses TRBD1 or TRBD2 (6 bases each). The starting material was peripheral blood mononuclear cells (PBMCs), obtained at new diagnosis, from a patient treated with antithyroid drugs. The clonotype originates from a man between 35 and 55 years old with Graves disease. CDR3: CASSEVGGGRQETQYF. In DNA form, the CDR3 reads TGTGCCAGCAGTGAAGTAGGGGGAGGAAGGCAAGAGACCCAGTACTTC.